The source of this T cell receptor beta chain is a study of T cells in Graves' hyperthyroidism and ophthalmopathy. Across the whole study: The blood sample was taken at first diagnosis, before treatment began.

The CDR3 spans 13 residues. Germline trimming cut 2 bases from V and 3 bases from J; bases unmatched to any gene: 3. Germline V gives CDR1 GTSNPN, CDR2 SVGIG (reference sequence). What was amplified from RNA transcripts were TCR beta CDR3 regions. HTBI primers drove first-round RT-PCR of the TCR CDR3. One entry per CDR3 protein results from TCRdb running MiXCR on the multiplex PCR reads. The table shows fewer than 600,000 distinct CDR3 sequences, with around 15% occurring only once. This clonotype was seen at least ten times. V usage is TRBV30 and J usage is TRBJ1-1, with 7 positions matching TRBD1. The TCR sequence derives from a woman aged 35 to 49 with Graves' hyperthyroidism. Sample: blood. The CDR3 sequence: CAWSLQGDTEAFF. Written as DNA, the CDR3 is TGTGCCTGGAGTCTTCAGGGGGACACTGAAGCTTTCTTT.